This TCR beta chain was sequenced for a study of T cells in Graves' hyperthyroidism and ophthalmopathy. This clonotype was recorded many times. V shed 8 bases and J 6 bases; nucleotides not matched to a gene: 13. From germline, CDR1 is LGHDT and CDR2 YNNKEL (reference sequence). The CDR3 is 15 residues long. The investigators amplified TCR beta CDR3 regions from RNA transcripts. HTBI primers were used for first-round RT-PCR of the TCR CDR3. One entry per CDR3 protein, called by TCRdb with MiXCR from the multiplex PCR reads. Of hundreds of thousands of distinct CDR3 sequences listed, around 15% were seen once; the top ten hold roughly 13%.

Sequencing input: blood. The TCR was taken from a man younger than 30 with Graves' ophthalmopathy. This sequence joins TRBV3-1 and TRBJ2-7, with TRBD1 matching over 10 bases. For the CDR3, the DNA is TGTGCCAGCCAGGAGGGGACAGGGGTATTCGGCGAGCAGTACTTC. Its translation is CASQEGTGVFGEQYF.